The sequence of this T cell receptor beta chain was determined in a study of blood T cell repertoires in COVID-19. For the study at large: Sites across the United States, Italy and Spain contributed samples from acute and convalescent COVID-19.

The method was immunoSEQ multiplex PCR; TCRdb's version includes in-frame clones alone and lacks a portion of them. This repertoire shows about 42,000 clones, roughly 80% found once; its top ten account for 4.5% to 6%. Sequenced sample: peripheral blood. The clonotype was recovered from a man aged 45-65 years with active COVID-19.

Written as DNA, the CDR3 is TGTGCCAGCTCACCCGAAACAGGGAACACAGATACGCAGTATTTT. This translates into CASSPETGNTDTQYF. The V gene is TRBV18, the J gene TRBJ2-3; D might be TRBD1 (6 bases). V was trimmed by 3 bases and J by 2 bases, leaving 12 bases between them. Germline V lookup: CDR1 KGHSH, CDR2 LQKENI. This CDR3 is 15 amino acids long.